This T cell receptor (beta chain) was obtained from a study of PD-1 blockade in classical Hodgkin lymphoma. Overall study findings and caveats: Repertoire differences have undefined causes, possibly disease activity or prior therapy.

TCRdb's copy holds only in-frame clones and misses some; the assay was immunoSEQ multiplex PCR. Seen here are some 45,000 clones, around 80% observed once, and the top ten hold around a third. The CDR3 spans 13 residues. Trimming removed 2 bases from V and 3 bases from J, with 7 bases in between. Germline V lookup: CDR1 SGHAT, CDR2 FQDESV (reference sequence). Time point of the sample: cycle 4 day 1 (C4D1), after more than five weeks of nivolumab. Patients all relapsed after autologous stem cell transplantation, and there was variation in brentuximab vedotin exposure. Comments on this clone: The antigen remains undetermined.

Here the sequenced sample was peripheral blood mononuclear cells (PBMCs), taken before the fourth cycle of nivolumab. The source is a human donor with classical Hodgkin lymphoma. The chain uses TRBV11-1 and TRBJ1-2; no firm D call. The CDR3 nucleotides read TGTGCCAGCAGCTTAAACACATACTATGGCTACACCTTC. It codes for CASSLNTYYGYTF.